This TCR beta chain was profiled in a study of cytomegalovirus exposure and HLA in healthy donors. The donors formed part of the roughly 120-subject validation cohort, distinct from the roughly 700-subject first cohort. The method was immunoSEQ multiplex PCR; TCRdb's version includes in-frame clones alone and lacks a portion of them. The table records about 120,000 clones, roughly 84% of them present only once. Note on this clone: What it binds is not known.

Whole-study findings and limits: Cytomegalovirus status was reportedly diagnosed by the classifier with high sensitivity and specificity. Despite most TCR sequences being rare, some public TCRs occurred in many donors.

Unmatched junction bases numbered 7, after V lost 4 bases and J lost 1 base. The CDR3 extends over 15 amino acids. In germline, CDR1 is MNHEY, CDR2 SMNVEV (reference sequence). The sample taken for sequencing was PBMCs. The V and J genes are TRBV27 and TRBJ2-7; the match to TRBD2 covers 7 bases. This TCR was sampled from a woman under 40 in good health and CMV-seronegative. CDR3 sequence reads: CASSSRGAGSYEQYF. The CDR3 coding sequence is TGTGCCAGCAGTTCCCGGGGAGCGGGGTCCTACGAGCAGTACTTC.